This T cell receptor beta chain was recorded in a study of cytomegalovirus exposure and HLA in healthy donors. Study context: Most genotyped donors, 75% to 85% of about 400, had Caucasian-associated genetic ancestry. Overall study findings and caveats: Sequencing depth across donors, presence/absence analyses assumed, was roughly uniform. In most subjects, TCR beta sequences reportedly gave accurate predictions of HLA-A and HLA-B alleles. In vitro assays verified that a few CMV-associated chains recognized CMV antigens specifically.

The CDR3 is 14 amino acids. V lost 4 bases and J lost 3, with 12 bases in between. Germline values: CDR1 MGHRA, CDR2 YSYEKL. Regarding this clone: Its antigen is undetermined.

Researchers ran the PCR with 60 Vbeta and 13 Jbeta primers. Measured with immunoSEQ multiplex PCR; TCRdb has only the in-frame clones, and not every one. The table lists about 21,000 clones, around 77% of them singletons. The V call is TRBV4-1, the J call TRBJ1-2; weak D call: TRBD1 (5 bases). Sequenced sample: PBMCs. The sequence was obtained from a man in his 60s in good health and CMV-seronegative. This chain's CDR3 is CASSPQGGDYGYTF. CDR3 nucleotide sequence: TGCGCCAGCAGCCCGCAGGGAGGGGACTATGGCTACACCTTC.